This is a list of T cell receptor beta chains from one sample in a study of lymphopenia after photon versus proton radiotherapy. The protocol was immunoSEQ multiplex PCR, while the TCRdb copy is restricted to in-frame clones and leaves out a portion. The sample yields 25,000 to 35,000 clones, 89% seen once. Here the sequenced sample was peripheral blood, taken from a patient treated with proton-based radiotherapy. The receptors stem from a woman between 70 and 85 years old with pancreatic cancer. Some clones in this sample may be carry-over from other donors' samples. Each CDR3 is given with its conserved first and last residue. A D gene is named only where the DNA matches it firmly. Clone size, where shown, is once, few, many, or a class for clones that have expanded.

>TRBV7-9|few|TRBJ2-7|NA
CASSLSDRTYEQYF
TGTGCCAGCAGCCTTTCCGACAGGACCTACGAGCAGTACTTC
>TRBV13|NA|TRBJ1-1|NA
CASSARAGSRSEAFF
TGTGCCAGCAGCGCCCGGGCCGGGAGCCGGAGCGAAGCTTTCTTT
>TRBV7-9|NA|TRBJ2-7|NA
CASSLVSYEQYF
TGTGCCAGCAGCTTAGTTTCCTACGAGCAGTACTTC
>TRBV11-3|NA|TRBJ2-6|TRBD1
CASSQGQGGTGANVLTF
TGTGCCAGCAGCCAAGGACAGGGGGGGACTGGGGCCAACGTCCTGACTTTC
>TRBV11-2|NA|TRBJ2-3|TRBD2
CASSLGRGSGRIEDTQYF
TGTGCCAGCAGCTTAGGACGCGGAAGCGGGAGGATAGAAGATACGCAGTATTTT
>TRBV6-5|NA|TRBJ1-5|NA
CASSLGTNSNQPQHF
TGTGCCAGCAGTCTGGGGACAAATAGCAATCAGCCCCAGCATTTT
>TRBV6-5|NA|TRBJ2-2|TRBD2
CASSLSETGGGELFF
TGTGCCAGCAGTTTGAGCGAGACGGGGGGCGGGGAGCTGTTTTTT
>TRBV7-2|NA|TRBJ1-2|NA
CASSSPGGNRDGYTF
TGTGCCAGCAGCTCCCCCGGGGGGAACAGGGACGGCTACACCTTC
>TRBV6-1|NA|TRBJ2-6|TRBD1
CASSAQGNGETGANVLTF
TGTGCCAGCAGTGCACAGGGGAATGGAGAGACTGGGGCCAACGTCCTGACTTTC
>TRBV7-7|NA|TRBJ1-1|NA
CASSLDENTEAFF
TGTGCTAGCAGCCTGGATGAGAACACTGAAGCTTTCTTT
>TRBV30|NA|TRBJ2-7|TRBD1
CAWNLGQGLDEQYF
TGTGCCTGGAATTTGGGACAGGGGCTGGACGAGCAGTACTTC
>TRBV19|NA|TRBJ2-5|NA
CASSSGEAQETQYF
TGTGCCAGTAGTTCAGGGGAGGCCCAAGAGACCCAGTACTTC
>TRBV27|NA|TRBJ1-6|TRBD1
CASSLGTGENSPLHF
TGTGCCAGCAGTTTAGGGACAGGGGAGAATTCACCCCTCCACTTT
>TRBV16|NA|TRBJ2-5|TRBD2
CASSQTRLAETQYF
TGTGCCAGCAGCCAAACGAGACTAGCGGAGACCCAGTACTTC
>TRBV11-2|NA|TRBJ2-7|NA
CASSFSGTSYEQYF
TGTGCCAGCAGCTTCTCAGGGACCTCCTACGAGCAGTACTTC